A single T cell receptor (beta chain) is shown here with its context. In germline, CDR1 is MDHEN, CDR2 SYDVKM. The ends were cut back, 2 bases at V and 10 bases at J, with 20 bases in the middle. The CDR3 is made up of 15 amino acids. This sample was included in a study of blood T cell repertoires in COVID-19. Here immunoSEQ multiplex PCR was the method, and the copy in TCRdb shows in-frame clones only, minus some. The sample records roughly 120,000 clones, 85% being singletons. V usage is TRBV28 and J usage is TRBJ1-1; D is undetermined. The sequence was obtained from a man of 80 years or more with acute or convalescent COVID-19. The sequenced material came from peripheral blood. CDR3 DNA: TGTGCCAGCAGTTTAAGCCCCAGCATCTCCCGGGTAGCTTTCTTT. It specifies CASSLSPSISRVAFF.